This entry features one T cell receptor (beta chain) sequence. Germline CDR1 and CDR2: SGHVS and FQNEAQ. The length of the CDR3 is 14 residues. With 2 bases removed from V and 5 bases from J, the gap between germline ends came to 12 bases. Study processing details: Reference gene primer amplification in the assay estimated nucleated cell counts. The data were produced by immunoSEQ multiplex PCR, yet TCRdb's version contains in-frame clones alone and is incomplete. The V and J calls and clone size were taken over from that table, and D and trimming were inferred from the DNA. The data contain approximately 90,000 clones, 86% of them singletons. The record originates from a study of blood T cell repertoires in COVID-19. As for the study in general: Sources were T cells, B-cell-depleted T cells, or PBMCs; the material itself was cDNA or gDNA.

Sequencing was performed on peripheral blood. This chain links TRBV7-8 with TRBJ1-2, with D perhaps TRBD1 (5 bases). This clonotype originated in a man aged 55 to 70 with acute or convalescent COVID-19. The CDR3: CASSLSQGQYGYTF. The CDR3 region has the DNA TGTGCCAGCAGCTTATCTCAGGGCCAATATGGCTACACCTTC. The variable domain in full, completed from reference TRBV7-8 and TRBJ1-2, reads GAGVSQSPRYKVAKRGQDVALRCDPISGHVSLFWYQQALGQGPEFLTYFQNEAQLDKSGLPSDRFFAERPEGSVSTLKIQRTQQEDSAVYLCASSLSQGQYGYTFGSGTRLTVV.